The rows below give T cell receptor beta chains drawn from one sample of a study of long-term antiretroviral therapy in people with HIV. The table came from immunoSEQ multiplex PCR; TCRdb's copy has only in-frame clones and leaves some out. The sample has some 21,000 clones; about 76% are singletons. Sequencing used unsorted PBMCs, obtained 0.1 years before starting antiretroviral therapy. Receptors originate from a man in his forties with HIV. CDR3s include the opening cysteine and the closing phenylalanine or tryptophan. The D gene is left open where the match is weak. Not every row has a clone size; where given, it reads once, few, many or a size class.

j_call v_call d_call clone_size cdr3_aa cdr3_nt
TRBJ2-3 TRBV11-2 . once CASSLMAPSDTQYF TGTGCCAGCAGCTTAATGGCTCCTTCGGATACGCAGTATTTT
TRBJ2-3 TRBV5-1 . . CASSLARGSEADTQYF TGCGCCAGCAGCTTGGCCCGGGGGAGCGAGGCAGATACGCAGTATTTT
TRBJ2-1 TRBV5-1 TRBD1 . CASSLRAGTAYSYNEQFF TGCGCCAGCAGCTTGAGGGCCGGGACAGCATACTCCTACAATGAGCAGTTCTTC
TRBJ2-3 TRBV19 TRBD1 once CASSVTGTGAFTDTQYF TGTGCCAGTAGTGTCACCGGGACAGGGGCCTTCACAGATACGCAGTATTTT
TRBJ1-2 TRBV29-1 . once CSVEDWRQGNYGYTF TGCAGCGTTGAAGATTGGCGGCAGGGGAACTATGGCTACACCTTC
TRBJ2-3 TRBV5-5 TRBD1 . CASSVQGALSTDTQYF TGTGCCAGCAGTGTTCAGGGGGCGCTTAGCACAGATACGCAGTATTTT
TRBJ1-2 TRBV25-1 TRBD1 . CASSDTGTGGSSGYTF TGTGCCAGCAGTGATACCGGGACAGGGGGTTCTTCTGGCTACACCTTC
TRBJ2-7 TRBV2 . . CASSLGPGAEQYF TGTGCCAGCAGTCTCGGCCCGGGGGCCGAGCAGTACTTC
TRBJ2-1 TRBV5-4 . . CASSLGSVQFF TGTGCCAGCAGCTTAGGGTCTGTCCAGTTCTTC
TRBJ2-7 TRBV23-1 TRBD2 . CASSRAGGGSIYEQYF TGCGCCAGCAGTCGGGCCGGGGGGGGATCAATCTACGAGCAGTACTTC
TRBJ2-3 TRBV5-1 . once CASRLATDTQYF TGCGCCAGCCGCCTCGCCACAGATACGCAGTATTTT
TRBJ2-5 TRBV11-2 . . CASSLDQGHRVGQETQYF TGTGCCAGCAGCTTAGATCAGGGCCACAGGGTAGGACAAGAGACCCAGTACTTC
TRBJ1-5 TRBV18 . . CASSPATDGRNQPQHF TGTGCCAGCTCACCAGCAACTGACGGGAGAAATCAGCCCCAGCATTTT
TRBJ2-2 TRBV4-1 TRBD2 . CASSQVGLAKNTGELFF TGCGCCAGCAGCCAAGTCGGACTAGCAAAGAACACCGGGGAGCTGTTTTTT
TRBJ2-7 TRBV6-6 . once CASSYSPRGTYEQYF TGTGCCAGCAGTTACTCCCCCCGGGGAACCTACGAGCAGTACTTC
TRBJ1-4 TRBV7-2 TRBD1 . CASSLYDRASNEKLFF TGTGCCAGCAGCCTGTACGACAGGGCTTCTAATGAAAAACTGTTTTTT
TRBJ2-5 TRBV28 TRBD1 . CASRRRDRVSETQYF TGTGCCAGCAGGCGCAGGGACAGGGTCTCAGAGACCCAGTACTTC
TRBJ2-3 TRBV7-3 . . CASSGEGRDTQYF TGTGCCAGCAGCGGGGAAGGGCGAGATACGCAGTATTTT
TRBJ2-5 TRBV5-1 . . CASSGSVQETQYF TGCGCCAGCAGCGGTAGCGTACAAGAGACCCAGTACTTC
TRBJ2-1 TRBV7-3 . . CASSRGGASRSYNEQFF TGTGCCAGCAGCCGCGGGGGCGCTAGCAGGTCCTACAATGAGCAGTTCTTC
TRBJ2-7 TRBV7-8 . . CASSLGRGDTYEQYF TGTGCCAGCAGCTTAGGGCGAGGGGATACCTACGAGCAGTACTTC
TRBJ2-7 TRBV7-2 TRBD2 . CASSLVAGTYEQYF TGTGCCAGCAGCTTAGTAGCGGGCACCTACGAGCAGTACTTC
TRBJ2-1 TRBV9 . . CASSEKGSDEQFF TGTGCCAGCAGCGAGAAGGGGTCGGATGAGCAGTTCTTC
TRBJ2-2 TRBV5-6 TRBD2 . CASRPSGGARTGELFF TGTGCCAGCAGGCCTAGCGGGGGGGCTCGGACCGGGGAGCTGTTTTTT
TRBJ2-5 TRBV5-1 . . CASSLGILTGQETQYF TGCGCCAGCAGCTTGGGCATTTTAACTGGGCAAGAGACCCAGTACTTC
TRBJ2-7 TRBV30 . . CAWSEVYEQYF TGTGCCTGGAGCGAAGTTTACGAGCAGTACTTC
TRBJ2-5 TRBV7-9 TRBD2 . CASSGWEGGPSETQYF TGTGCCAGCAGCGGGTGGGAGGGAGGGCCCTCCGAGACCCAGTACTTC
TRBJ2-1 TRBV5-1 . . CASSLALSRSDNEQFF TGCGCCAGCAGCTTGGCCCTGTCTAGGTCGGACAATGAGCAGTTCTTC
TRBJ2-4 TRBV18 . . CASSLSPPGTKNIQYF TGTGCCAGCTCACTTTCTCCGCCAGGGACCAAAAACATTCAGTACTTC
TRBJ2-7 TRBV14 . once CASSQGGSLFEQYF TGTGCCAGCAGCCAAGGAGGGAGCCTGTTCGAGCAGTACTTC
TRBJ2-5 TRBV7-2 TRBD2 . CASSLSSGAPETQYF TGTGCCAGCAGCTTATCTAGCGGGGCCCCAGAGACCCAGTACTTC
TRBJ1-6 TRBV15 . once CATSRDLGNSPLHF TGTGCCACCAGCAGAGATTTGGGTAATTCACCCCTCCACTTT
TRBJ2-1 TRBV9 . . CASSVDGGLYNEQFF TGTGCCAGCAGCGTAGACGGGGGCCTATACAATGAGCAGTTCTTC
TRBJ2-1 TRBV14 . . CASSRRGTEQFF TGTGCCAGCAGCCGCCGAGGGACTGAGCAGTTCTTC
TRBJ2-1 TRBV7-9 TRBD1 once CASSLGDRGSYNEQFF TGTGCCAGCAGCTTAGGTGACAGGGGGTCCTACAATGAGCAGTTCTTC
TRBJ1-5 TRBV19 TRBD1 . CASTGSGTGNSNQPQHF TGTGCCAGTACCGGCTCAGGGACAGGCAATAGCAATCAGCCCCAGCATTTT
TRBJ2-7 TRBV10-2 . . CASSLTSYEQYF TGCGCCAGCTCCTTGACCTCCTACGAGCAGTACTTC
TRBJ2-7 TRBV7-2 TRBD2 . CASSPGLAGGTYEQYF TGTGCCAGCAGCCCGGGACTAGCGGGGGGAACCTACGAGCAGTACTTC
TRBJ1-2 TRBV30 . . CAWSPDSAYGYTF TGTGCCTGGAGTCCGGACAGCGCTTATGGCTACACCTTC
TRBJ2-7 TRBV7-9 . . CASSPGSAYEQYF TGTGCCAGCAGCCCGGGATCTGCCTACGAGCAGTACTTC
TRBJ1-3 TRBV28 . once CASSLGVGRGSNTIYF TGTGCCAGCAGTTTAGGAGTAGGCCGGGGGTCAAACACCATATATTTT
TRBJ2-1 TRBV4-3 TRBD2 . CASSQDRVSGRPQFF TGCGCCAGCAGCCAAGATCGAGTTAGCGGGAGGCCTCAGTTCTTC
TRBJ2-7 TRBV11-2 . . CASSLEGGGLYEQYF TGTGCCAGCAGCCTCGAGGGGGGCGGGTTGTACGAGCAGTACTTC
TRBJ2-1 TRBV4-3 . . CASSQGWTALSYNEQFF TGCGCCAGCAGCCAAGGATGGACAGCCCTCTCCTACAATGAGCAGTTCTTC
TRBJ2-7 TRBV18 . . CASSRQTTLGAGEQYF TGTGCCAGCTCCCGACAGACGACATTGGGTGCGGGTGAGCAGTACTTC
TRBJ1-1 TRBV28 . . CASSLRGVRMNTEAFF TGTGCCAGCAGTTTACGGGGAGTCAGGATGAACACTGAAGCTTTCTTT
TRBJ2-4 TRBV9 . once CASSPGGQGRSQYF TGTGCCAGCAGCCCAGGCGGGCAGGGACGCAGTCAGTACTTC
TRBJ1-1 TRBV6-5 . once CASSYEGGRRSEAFF TGTGCCAGCAGTTACGAGGGAGGACGTCGATCTGAAGCTTTCTTT
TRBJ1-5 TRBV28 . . CASRAAYSNQPQHF TGTGCCAGCAGGGCAGCTTATAGCAATCAGCCCCAGCATTTT